These 24 T cell receptor beta chains were sequenced from one sample in a study of T-cell memory formation after mild COVID-19. TCRdb reanalysed the 5' RACE reads using MiXCR and keeps one entry per CDR3 protein. The sample lists about 320,000 distinct CDR3 sequences, 14% occurring once. What was sequenced was PBMCs or a T cell subset sorted from them (not recorded which). All receptors derive from a man aged 18 to 30 who had mild COVID-19 (a few samples of this study predate the infection). Cell type and time point are not known.

This chain connects TRBV20-1 to TRBJ2-3; D possibly corresponds to TRBD2 (5 bases). The V gene lost 3 bases and the J gene lost 3 bases, with 10 bases spanning the gap. The CDR3 contains 13 residues. CDR1 and CDR2 from the germline V gene are DFQATT and SNEGSKA (reference sequence). The CDR3 is CSAREVSTDTQYF. In DNA form, the CDR3 reads TGCAGTGCTAGGGAGGTGTCGACAGATACGCAGTATTTT.

This clonotype has more than one count but fewer than ten. V gene TRBV5-1 combines with J gene TRBJ1-2; 12 positions match TRBD1. V dropped 4 bases and J dropped 4; count of bases not matched to a gene: 5. Germline values: CDR1 SGHRS, CDR2 YFSETQ. The CDR3 has 15 amino acids. The DNA of the CDR3 is TGCGCCAGCAGCCCCGGGACAGGGGGCATCTATGGCTACACCTTC. Encoded protein: CASSPGTGGIYGYTF.

This rearrangement joins TRBV7-3 to TRBJ2-5; no reliable D call. This CDR3 comprises 13 residues. With 3 bases removed from V and 4 bases from J, the gap between germline ends came to 9 bases. Germline V gives CDR1 SGHTA, CDR2 FQGTGA. The CDR3, as DNA: TGTGCCAGCAGCTTCTCCACGGGAGAGACCCAGTACTTC. It is translated as CASSFSTGETQYF.

This clonotype was detected many times. V gene TRBV25-1 combines with J gene TRBJ1-2; no clear D. V lost 0 bases and J 6 bases, leaving 11 bases between the germline ends. The CDR3 runs 14 residues. Germline V CDR1 and CDR2: MGHDK, SYGVNS. CDR3 sequence (DNA): TGTGCCAGCAGTGAATATGGGGAGGTCGATGGCTACACCTTC. Protein: CASSEYGEVDGYTF.

The rearrangement uses TRBV6-2 or TRBV6-3 and TRBJ2-1; D perhaps matches TRBD2 (6 bases). CDR1 is MNHEY and CDR2 is SVGEGT in the germline V gene. Trimming took off 6 bases at V and 2 bases at J, with 20 bases between the two ends. The CDR3 consists of 17 residues. The CDR3 loop is CASRPSLAKRAYNEQFF. In DNA form, the CDR3 reads TGTGCCAGCAGGCCTTCTCTAGCGAAGAGGGCCTACAATGAGCAGTTCTTC.

This clonotype has only a few counts. J is TRBJ1-6 and V is TRBV25-1; tentative D call: TRBD1 (5 bases). From germline, CDR1 is MGHDK and CDR2 SYGVNS. The length of the CDR3 is 16 residues. V lost 5 bases and J 0 bases, leaving 11 bases between the germline ends. CDR3 region: CASSPGVFSYNSPLHF. The DNA of the CDR3 is TGTGCCAGCAGTCCGGGGGTCTTCTCCTATAATTCACCCCTCCACTTT.

This clonotype was detected a few times. The V and J genes are TRBV5-6 and TRBJ2-7; the D gene could be TRBD1 or TRBD2 (5 bases each). Germline V CDR1 and CDR2: SGHDT, YYEEEE. The length of the CDR3 is 15 residues. Trimming took off 2 bases at V and 2 bases at J, with 14 bases between the two ends. CDR3 sequence: CASSFTWGKTYEQYF. For the CDR3, the DNA is TGTGCCAGCAGCTTCACTTGGGGGAAGACCTACGAGCAGTACTTC.

The rearrangement uses TRBV7-9 and TRBJ1-5; the D is unclear. This CDR3 is built from 11 residues. Trimming stripped 11 bases from V and 4 bases from J, with 9 bases between. CDR1 and CDR2 from the germline V gene are SEHNR and FQNEAQ (reference sequence). The CDR3 sequence is CAVGGNQPQHF. CDR3 in DNA: TGTGCCGTGGGTGGGAATCAGCCCCAGCATTTT.

In its sample, this clonotype was seen a few times. The rearrangement links TRBV9 to TRBJ2-3; TRBD2 matches at 10 bases. Germline CDR1 reads SGDLS; CDR2 reads YYNGEE. Trimming took 4 bases from V and 5 from J; bases not matched to a gene: 10. CDR3 length: 16 residues. The chain's CDR3 is CASSHSGGAGGDTQYF. CDR3 coding DNA: TGTGCCAGCAGCCACAGCGGGGGGGCCGGAGGAGATACGCAGTATTTT.

This sequence joins TRBV6-2 or TRBV6-3 and TRBJ2-1; 10 bases align to TRBD2. CDR1 is MNHEY and CDR2 is SVGEGT in the germline V gene. The CDR3 extends over 17 amino acids. With V trimmed by 4 bases and J by 7 bases, 13 bases remained unmatched. The chain's CDR3 is CASSWSSGGPKTNEQFF. The CDR3 DNA sequence: TGTGCCAGCAGTTGGTCTAGCGGGGGCCCTAAAACAAATGAGCAGTTCTTC.

This clonotype was seen a handful of times. The rearrangement joins TRBV7-6 to TRBJ2-3, with D possibly being TRBD1 (6 bases). Trimming stripped 2 bases from V and 3 bases from J, with 24 bases between. There are 19 residues in the CDR3. Germline CDR1 reads SGHVS; CDR2 reads FNYEAQ. CDR3 bases: TGTGCCAGCAGCTTATCAGAGGAGCCAGGGGAAAGGACAACAGATACGCAGTATTTT. Its protein product is CASSLSEEPGERTTDTQYF.

J is TRBJ2-5 and V is TRBV7-7; no definite D call. The CDR3 is 14 residues long. Trimming removed 5 bases at V and 1 base at J, with 11 bases between. CDR1 SSHAT and CDR2 FNYEAQ come from the germline V gene (reference sequence). DNA for the CDR3: TGTGCCAGCAGCCTTAATGTGGGCCAAGAGACCCAGTACTTC. It is translated as CASSLNVGQETQYF.

This clonotype was seen only a few times. V is TRBV12-3 or TRBV12-4 and J is TRBJ1-2, with D unresolved. Trimming cost V 1 base and J 6 bases, with 3 bases left between them. The CDR3 has 11 amino acids. The DNA of the CDR3 is TGTGCCAGCAGTTTAGGCGATGGCTACACCTTC. As protein: CASSLGDGYTF.

This clonotype was found a few times. The J gene is TRBJ2-5, the V gene TRBV5-6; 8 nucleotides align to TRBD2. The CDR3 contains 17 residues. Germline V gene lookup returns CDR1 SGHDT and CDR2 YYEEEE. With 0 bases clipped from V and 2 bases from J, the junction kept 9 bases outside the gene matches. In DNA form, the CDR3 reads TGTGCCAGCAGCTTGGTCCCAGCGGGGGTCGATCAAGAGACCCAGTACTTC. Residues: CASSLVPAGVDQETQYF.

The rearrangement uses TRBV18 and TRBJ2-2; TRBD1 matches at 9 bases. Unmatched junction bases numbered 6, after V lost 1 base and J lost 6 bases. The CDR3 length is 16 residues. Germline lookup yields CDR1 KGHSH and CDR2 LQKENI. Written as DNA, the CDR3 is TGTGCCAGCTCACCACAGGGACAGGGAGTGTCCGGGGAGCTGTTTTTT. It yields the protein CASSPQGQGVSGELFF.

This clonotype was detected ten times or more. This chain links TRBV5-1 with TRBJ1-2; D not certain. V dropped 2 bases and J dropped 3 bases, with 8 bases sitting between them. Germline V gene lookup returns CDR1 SGHRS and CDR2 YFSETQ. CDR3 size: 13 residues. The CDR3 protein is CASSFEVDYGYTF. As DNA, the CDR3 is TGCGCCAGCAGCTTTGAGGTCGACTATGGCTACACCTTC.

The J gene is TRBJ2-7, the V gene TRBV5-1; the match to TRBD1 covers 8 bases. The trim removed 2 bases at V and 5 bases at J, leaving 6 bases unmatched. The germline CDR1 and CDR2 sequences are SGHRS and YFSETQ. The CDR3 covers 14 residues. In DNA form, the CDR3 reads TGCGCCAGCAGCTTAGAACAGGGGGTCGACGAGCAGTACTTC. Translated: CASSLEQGVDEQYF. Full variable domain (rest looked up from reference TRBV5-1 and TRBJ2-7): KAGVTQTPRYLIKTRGQQVTLSCSPISGHRSVSWYQQTPGQGLQFLFEYFSETQRNKGNFPGRFSGRQFSNSRSEMNVSTLELGDSALYLCASSLEQGVDEQYFGPGTRLTVT.

V usage is TRBV3-1 and J usage is TRBJ2-1; D gene ambiguous. Germline V gives CDR1 LGHDT, CDR2 YNNKEL (reference sequence). V lost 2 bases and J 4 bases, leaving 6 bases between the germline ends. This CDR3 spans 13 amino acids. CDR3 sequence reads: CASSQYIYNEQFF. In nucleotides, the CDR3 is TGTGCCAGCAGCCAATACATTTACAATGAGCAGTTCTTC.

The sample holds many counts of this clonotype. CDR3: CSARPIPGHPMNTEAFF. The CDR3 region has the DNA TGCAGTGCTAGGCCGATACCGGGACACCCCATGAACACTGAAGCTTTCTTT. This chain connects TRBV20-1 to TRBJ1-1; D is perhaps TRBD1 (6 bases). The CDR3 extends over 17 amino acids. The V end was cut by 3 bases, the J end by 0 bases, with 20 bases between. CDR1 is DFQATT and CDR2 is SNEGSKA in the germline V gene (reference sequence).

This chain connects TRBV6-5 to TRBJ1-2; 7 bases agree with TRBD1. Germline assignment: CDR1 MNHEY and CDR2 SVGAGI. This CDR3 has 14 amino acids. V was clipped by 6 bases and J by 2 bases; unmatched bases: 6. The CDR3 DNA reads as TGTGCCAGCAGCCGTGACAGGGCAAACTATGGCTACACCTTC. It translates to CASSRDRANYGYTF.

Many counts were recorded for this clonotype. The chain recombines TRBV4-1 with TRBJ2-1; a weak D match, TRBD2 (5 bases). V gave up 0 bases and J gave up 0 bases, with 18 bases separating them. Germline loops: CDR1 MGHRA, CDR2 YSYEKL. CDR3 length: 19 amino acids. Here the CDR3 reads CASSQDPLRGSSSYNEQFF. For the CDR3, the DNA is TGCGCCAGCAGCCAAGATCCCCTAAGAGGGTCTAGCTCCTACAATGAGCAGTTCTTC.

The chain employs TRBV10-3 and TRBJ1-4; TRBD1 might be the D (5 bases). V was shortened by 6 bases and J by 6 bases, with 11 bases between the two germline ends. The CDR3 totals 13 residues. Germline V CDR1 and CDR2: ENHRY, SYGVKD. This CDR3 reads CAISGTEDEKLFF. CDR3 sequence (DNA): TGTGCCATCAGCGGGACCGAGGATGAAAAACTGTTTTTT.

This chain joins TRBV28 and TRBJ2-5; no firm D call. CDR1 MDHEN and CDR2 SYDVKM come from the germline V gene. Between the trimmed V and J ends, which lost 7 bases and 9 bases, there was a span of 12 bases. CDR3 length: 11 residues. CDR3 region: CASTTSGAQYF. In DNA form, the CDR3 reads TGTGCCAGCACCACCTCGGGTGCCCAGTACTTC.

V and J are TRBV18 and TRBJ1-5; possibly TRBD1 for D (5 bases). CDR3 length equals 17 residues. The germline gives CDR1 KGHSH, CDR2 LQKENI. The germline V and J ends were trimmed by 5 bases and 0 bases, with 17 bases remaining between them. CDR3 bases: TGTGCCAGCTCAGCGGCCCGGACACCGTATAGCAATCAGCCCCAGCATTTT. Amino acids: CASSAARTPYSNQPQHF.